The rows below give T cell receptor beta chains drawn from one sample of a study of blood T cell repertoires in COVID-19. Produced via immunoSEQ multiplex PCR; TCRdb's table is partial and in-frame only. The repertoire holds about 88,000 clones, with about 90% as singletons. Sequenced sample: peripheral blood. These receptors all come from a male donor with acute or convalescent COVID-19. The CDR3 runs from the conserved cysteine through the conserved F or W. Fields, in order: clone size, J gene, D gene, V gene, CDR3 protein, CDR3 DNA. D genes are given only for firm matches. Clone size is shown for a subset of rows, as once, few, many or a class of expanded clone.

. | TRBJ2-7 | TRBD1 | TRBV4-2 | CATSPRQGSGEQYF | TGTGCCACCTCCCCCAGACAGGGGTCGGGCGAGCAGTACTTC
. | TRBJ2-7 | . | TRBV2 | CASSETLTVSRGYF | TGTGCCAGCAGTGAAACACTGACCGTATCCCGGGGGTACTTC
. | TRBJ1-4 | . | TRBV5-1 | CASSLAGTGREKLFF | TGCGCCAGCAGCTTGGCCGGAACAGGGAGAGAAAAACTGTTTTTT
. | TRBJ2-3 | TRBD1 | TRBV5-6 | CASREGANRDTQYF | TGTGCCAGCAGAGAGGGGGCAAATAGAGATACGCAGTATTTT
. | TRBJ1-1 | . | TRBV19 | CASSIDRQGTEAFF | TGTGCCAGTAGTATAGATCGGCAGGGGACTGAAGCTTTCTTT
. | TRBJ1-6 | . | TRBV6-5 | CASTQTYNSPLHF | TGTGCCAGCACCCAGACCTATAATTCACCCCTCCACTTT
once | TRBJ2-2 | . | TRBV25-1 | CASRDRGNTGELFF | TGTGCCAGCAGGGACAGAGGGAACACCGGGGAGCTGTTTTTT
. | TRBJ2-7 | TRBD1 | TRBV7-2 | CASSLAGGASHEQYF | TGTGCCAGCAGCTTAGCAGGGGGCGCCTCCCACGAGCAGTACTTC
. | TRBJ2-7 | TRBD1 | TRBV7-8 | CASSSDRGEQYF | TGTGCCAGCAGCTCGGACAGGGGCGAGCAGTACTTC
. | TRBJ1-4 | . | TRBV15 | CATSRDLAEKLFF | TGTGCCACCAGCAGAGATTTGGCAGAAAAACTGTTTTTT
. | TRBJ2-3 | . | TRBV5-1 | CASSLAGDRTDTQYF | TGCGCCAGCAGCTTGGCGGGGGATCGCACAGATACGCAGTATTTT
. | TRBJ1-4 | . | TRBV19 | CASSTDRGNEKLFF | TGTGCCAGTAGTACGGACAGAGGGAATGAAAAACTGTTTTTT
. | TRBJ2-7 | . | TRBV3-1/TRBV3-2 | CASSPLSVSSYEQYF | TGTGCCAGCAGCCCCCTAAGCGTCTCCTCCTACGAGCAGTACTTC
. | TRBJ1-1 | . | TRBV4-2 | CASSQGGVGTEAFF | TGTGCCAGCAGCCAAGGGGGGGTAGGCACTGAAGCTTTCTTT
. | TRBJ2-1 | . | TRBV5-1 | CASSQGQAMAGEQFF | TGCGCCAGCAGCCAGGGACAAGCTATGGCGGGTGAGCAGTTCTTC
. | TRBJ2-3 | TRBD1 | TRBV3-1/TRBV3-2 | CASSQDSGTGVSDTQYF | TGTGCCAGCAGCCAAGATTCCGGGACAGGGGTATCGGATACGCAGTATTTT
. | TRBJ2-1 | TRBD1 | TRBV9 | CASSARDRVMNEQFF | TGTGCCAGCAGCGCACGGGACAGGGTTATGAATGAGCAGTTCTTC
. | TRBJ2-3 | . | TRBV24-1 | CATSEPGMPDTQYF | TGTGCCACCAGTGAGCCAGGAATGCCAGATACGCAGTATTTT
. | TRBJ2-7 | . | TRBV5-4 | CASRREPGTSYEQYF | TGTGCCAGCAGACGGGAGCCCGGTACCTCCTACGAGCAGTACTTC
. | TRBJ2-1 | . | TRBV4-2 | CASSQDYGGPPYNEQFF | TGTGCCAGCAGCCAAGATTACGGGGGGCCCCCCTACAATGAGCAGTTCTTC
. | TRBJ1-6 | . | TRBV9 | CASPRRFNSPLHF | TGTGCCAGCCCGCGCAGGTTCAATTCACCCCTCCACTTT
few | TRBJ1-2 | TRBD1 | TRBV27 | CASSFGDRANYGYTF | TGTGCCAGCAGTTTTGGGGACAGAGCTAACTATGGCTACACCTTC
once | TRBJ2-2 | TRBD2 | TRBV11-2 | CASSLNVAGGNTGELFF | TGTGCCAGCAGCTTAAACGTTGCGGGGGGGAACACCGGGGAGCTGTTTTTT
. | TRBJ2-2 | TRBD1 | TRBV24-1 | CATSALGRQGESGELFF | TGTGCCACCAGTGCCCTTGGGAGACAGGGAGAGTCCGGGGAGCTGTTTTTT
. | TRBJ2-5 | . | TRBV5-5 | CASSLGGQGRETQYF | TGTGCCAGCAGCTTGGGGGGGCAGGGCCGGGAGACCCAGTACTTC
. | TRBJ2-7 | . | TRBV28 | CASSSGGTVSYEQYF | TGTGCCAGCAGTTCCGGCGGGACAGTCTCCTACGAGCAGTACTTC
. | TRBJ1-1 | TRBD1 | TRBV5-1 | CASRPTQGTNTEAFF | TGCGCCAGCAGGCCGACACAGGGGACGAACACTGAAGCTTTCTTT
. | TRBJ2-1 | TRBD2 | TRBV29-1 | CSALAGVLYNEQFF | TGCAGCGCCCTAGCGGGGGTTTTATACAATGAGCAGTTCTTC
few | TRBJ2-7 | . | TRBV28 | CASSFPGEYSHEQYF | TGTGCCAGCAGTTTCCCAGGGGAGTATTCCCACGAGCAGTACTTC
. | TRBJ1-2 | . | TRBV10-3 | CAISEGQGDYGYTF | TGTGCCATCAGTGAGGGGCAGGGTGACTATGGCTACACCTTC
once | TRBJ2-3 | . | TRBV24-1 | CATSDLQGASTDTQYF | TGTGCCACCAGTGATTTGCAAGGGGCGTCTACAGATACGCAGTATTTT
. | TRBJ1-3 | . | TRBV6-5 | CASSSPAGARNTIYF | TGTGCCAGCAGTTCCCCCGCAGGGGCCAGAAACACCATATATTTT
. | TRBJ1-1 | TRBD1 | TRBV7-2 | CASSPTNSRGTEAFF | TGTGCCAGCAGCCCTACCAACTCCAGGGGGACTGAAGCTTTCTTT
. | TRBJ1-5 | . | TRBV19 | CASAGRGAGTPDRNQPQHF | TGTGCCAGCGCTGGAAGGGGAGCCGGGACACCCGATCGGAATCAGCCCCAGCATTTT
. | TRBJ2-3 | TRBD2 | TRBV30 | CAWSVGLAGGTTDTQYF | TGTGCCTGGAGTGTAGGGTTAGCGGGGGGGACCACAGATACGCAGTATTTT
. | TRBJ1-2 | . | TRBV28 | CASSSPGPLGGGYTF | TGTGCCAGCAGTTCCCCAGGACCTCTCGGGGGTGGCTACACCTTC
few | TRBJ2-6 | TRBD1 | TRBV10-3 | CATGQGAGANVLTF | TGTGCCACCGGACAGGGGGCTGGGGCCAACGTCCTGACTTTC
. | TRBJ2-5 | . | TRBV2 | CASSLVTETQYF | TGTGCCAGCAGTCTAGTAACAGAGACCCAGTACTTC
. | TRBJ2-3 | TRBD2 | TRBV5-1 | CASSPFTSGGTDTQYF | TGCGCCAGCAGTCCTTTTACTAGCGGGGGCACAGATACGCAGTATTTT
few | TRBJ1-4 | TRBD1 | TRBV11-2 | CASSTGQGTNEKLFF | TGTGCCAGCAGCACAGGACAGGGCACTAATGAAAAACTGTTTTTT
. | TRBJ1-5 | . | TRBV19 | CASNALGGSNQPQHF | TGTGCCAGTAACGCTCTGGGGGGGAGTAATCAGCCCCAGCATTTT
few | TRBJ1-3 | TRBD1 | TRBV6-5 | CASSKGQNSGNTIYF | TGTGCCAGCAGTAAGGGACAGAACTCTGGAAACACCATATATTTT
. | TRBJ1-6 | . | TRBV5-4 | CASSLVTGGGSPLHF | TGTGCCAGCAGCTTGGTGACGGGGGGCGGTTCACCCCTCCACTTT
once | TRBJ1-1 | . | TRBV2 | CASSKGGWAEAFF | TGTGCCAGCAGCAAAGGGGGTTGGGCTGAAGCTTTCTTT
. | TRBJ2-1 | . | TRBV6-5 | CASSYSGASSYNEQFF | TGTGCCAGCAGTTACTCGGGGGCTAGCTCCTACAATGAGCAGTTCTTC
. | TRBJ1-5 | TRBD1 | TRBV11-2 | CASSLGVGSGGFNQPQHF | TGTGCCAGCAGCTTAGGTGTAGGGTCAGGGGGATTCAATCAGCCCCAGCATTTT
many | TRBJ2-1 | . | TRBV5-6 | CASSRSIFSGGEQFF | TGTGCCAGCAGCCGAAGTATTTTCAGTGGAGGTGAGCAGTTCTTC
. | TRBJ2-3 | TRBD2 | TRBV6-5 | CASSYGSGGEADTQYF | TGTGCCAGCAGTTACGGGAGCGGGGGAGAGGCAGATACGCAGTATTTT
. | TRBJ2-4 | TRBD1 | TRBV5-1 | CASSLAGTGVDIQYF | TGCGCCAGCAGCTTGGCCGGGACAGGGGTCGACATTCAGTACTTC
. | TRBJ1-6 | . | TRBV5-4 | CASSFGGRNSPLHF | TGTGCCAGCAGCTTCGGGGGGCGGAATTCACCCCTCCACTTT
. | TRBJ2-1 | TRBD2 | TRBV6-5 | CASSKTSGGIVEQFF | TGTGCCAGCAGTAAGACTAGCGGGGGGATTGTTGAGCAGTTCTTC
. | TRBJ2-7 | . | TRBV2 | CASAGSYEQYF | TGTGCCAGCGCGGGTTCCTACGAGCAGTACTTC
. | TRBJ1-5 | . | TRBV19 | CASIEAGRDQPQHF | TGTGCCAGTATAGAGGCAGGGAGGGACCAGCCCCAGCATTTT
. | TRBJ2-7 | . | TRBV7-7 | CASSLAEGAGEQYF | TGTGCTAGCAGCTTAGCGGAGGGGGCGGGGGAGCAGTACTTC